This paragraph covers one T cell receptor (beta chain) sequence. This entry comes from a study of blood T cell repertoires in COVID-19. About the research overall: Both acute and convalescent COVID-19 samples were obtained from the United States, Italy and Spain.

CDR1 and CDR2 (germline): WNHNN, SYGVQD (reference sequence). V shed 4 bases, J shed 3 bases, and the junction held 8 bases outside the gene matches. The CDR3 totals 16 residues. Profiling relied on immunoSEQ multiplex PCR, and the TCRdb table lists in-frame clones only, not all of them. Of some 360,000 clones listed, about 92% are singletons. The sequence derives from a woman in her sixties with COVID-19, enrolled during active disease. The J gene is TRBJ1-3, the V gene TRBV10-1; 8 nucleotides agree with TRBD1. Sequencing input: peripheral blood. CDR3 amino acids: CASSAGQGVLGNTIYF. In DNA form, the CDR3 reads TGCGCCAGCAGTGCCGGACAGGGAGTCCTTGGAAACACCATATATTTT.